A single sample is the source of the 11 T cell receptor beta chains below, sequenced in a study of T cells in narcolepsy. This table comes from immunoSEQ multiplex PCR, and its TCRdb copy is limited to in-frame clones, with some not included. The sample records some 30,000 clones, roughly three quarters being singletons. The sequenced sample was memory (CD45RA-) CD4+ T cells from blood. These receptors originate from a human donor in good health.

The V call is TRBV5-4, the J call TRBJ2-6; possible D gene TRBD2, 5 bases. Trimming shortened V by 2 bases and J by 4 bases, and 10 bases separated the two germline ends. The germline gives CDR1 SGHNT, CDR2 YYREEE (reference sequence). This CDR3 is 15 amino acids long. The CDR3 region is CASSLSGSGANVLTF. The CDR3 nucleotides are TGTGCCAGCAGCTTATCGGGGTCCGGGGCCAACGTCCTGACTTTC.

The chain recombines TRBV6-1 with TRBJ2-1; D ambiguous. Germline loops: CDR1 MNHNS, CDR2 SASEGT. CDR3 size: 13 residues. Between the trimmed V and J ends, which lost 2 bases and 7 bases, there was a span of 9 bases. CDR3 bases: TGTGCCAGCAGTGAAATGATCCGGAATGAGCAGTTCTTC. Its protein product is CASSEMIRNEQFF.

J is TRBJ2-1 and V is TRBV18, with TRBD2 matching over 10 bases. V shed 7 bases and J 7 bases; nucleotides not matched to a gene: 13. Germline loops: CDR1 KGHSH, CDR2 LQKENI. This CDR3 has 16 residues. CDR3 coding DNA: TGTGCCAGCTTCGCTACTCCGGGACTAGCGTCGAATGAGCAGTTCTTC. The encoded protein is CASFATPGLASNEQFF. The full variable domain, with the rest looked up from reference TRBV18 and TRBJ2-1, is NAGVMQNPRHLVRRRGQEARLRCSPMKGHSHVYWYRQLPEEGLKFMVYLQKENIIDESGMPKERFSAEFPKEGPSILRIQQVVRGDSAAYFCASFATPGLASNEQFFGPGTRLTVL.

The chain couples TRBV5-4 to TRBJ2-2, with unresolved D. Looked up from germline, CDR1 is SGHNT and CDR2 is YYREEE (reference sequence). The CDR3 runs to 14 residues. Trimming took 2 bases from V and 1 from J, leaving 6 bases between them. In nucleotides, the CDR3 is TGTGCCAGCAGCTTTCAAGTGAACACCGGGGAGCTGTTTTTT. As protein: CASSFQVNTGELFF.

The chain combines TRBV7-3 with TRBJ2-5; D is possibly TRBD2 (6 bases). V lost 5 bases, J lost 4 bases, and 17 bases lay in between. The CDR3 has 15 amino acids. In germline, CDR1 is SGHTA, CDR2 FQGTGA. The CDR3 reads CASSLRPGEGETQYF. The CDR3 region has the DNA TGTGCCAGCAGCCTCAGACCGGGAGAGGGAGAGACCCAGTACTTC. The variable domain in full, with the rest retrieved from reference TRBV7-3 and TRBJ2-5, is GAGVSQTPSNKVTEKGKYVELRCDPISGHTALYWYRQSLGQGPEFLIYFQGTGAADDSGLPNDRFFAVRPEGSVSTLKIQRTERGDSAVYLCASSLRPGEGETQYFGPGTRLLVL.

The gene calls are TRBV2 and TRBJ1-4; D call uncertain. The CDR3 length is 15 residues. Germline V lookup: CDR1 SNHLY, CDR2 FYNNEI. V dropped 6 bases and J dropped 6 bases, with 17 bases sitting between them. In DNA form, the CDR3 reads TGTGCCAGCAGCAAGACCGGCCCCGCCTATGAAAAACTGTTTTTT. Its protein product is CASSKTGPAYEKLFF.

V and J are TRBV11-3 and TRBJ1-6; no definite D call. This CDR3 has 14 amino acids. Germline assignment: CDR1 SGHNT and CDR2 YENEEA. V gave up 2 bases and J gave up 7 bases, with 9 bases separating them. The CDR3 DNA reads TGTGCCAGCAGCTTATCGGGAACCAATTCACCCCTCCACTTT. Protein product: CASSLSGTNSPLHF.

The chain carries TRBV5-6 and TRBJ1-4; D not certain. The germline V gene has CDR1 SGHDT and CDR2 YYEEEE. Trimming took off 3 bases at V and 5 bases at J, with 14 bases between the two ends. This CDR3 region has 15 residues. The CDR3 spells CASSSGISKNEKLFF. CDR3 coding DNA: TGTGCCAGCAGCTCCGGGATTAGCAAGAATGAAAAACTGTTTTTT.

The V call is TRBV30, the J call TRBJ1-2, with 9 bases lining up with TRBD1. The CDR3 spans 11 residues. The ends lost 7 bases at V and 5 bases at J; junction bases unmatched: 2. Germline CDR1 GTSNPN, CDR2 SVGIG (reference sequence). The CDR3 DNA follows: TGTGCCTCAGGGACAGGGTATGGCTACACCTTC. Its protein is CASGTGYGYTF.

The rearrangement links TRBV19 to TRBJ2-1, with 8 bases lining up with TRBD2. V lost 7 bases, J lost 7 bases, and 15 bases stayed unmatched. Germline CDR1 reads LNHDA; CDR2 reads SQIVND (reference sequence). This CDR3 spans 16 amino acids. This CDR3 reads CASNPRVGGRMNEQFF. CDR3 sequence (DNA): TGTGCCAGTAACCCCAGGGTTGGCGGGAGGATGAATGAGCAGTTCTTC. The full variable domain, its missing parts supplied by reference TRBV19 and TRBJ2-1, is DGGITQSPKYLFRKEGQNVTLSCEQNLNHDAMYWYRQDPGQGLRLIYYSQIVNDFQKGDIAEGYSVSREKKESFPLTVTSAQKNPTAFYLCASNPRVGGRMNEQFFGPGTRLTVL.

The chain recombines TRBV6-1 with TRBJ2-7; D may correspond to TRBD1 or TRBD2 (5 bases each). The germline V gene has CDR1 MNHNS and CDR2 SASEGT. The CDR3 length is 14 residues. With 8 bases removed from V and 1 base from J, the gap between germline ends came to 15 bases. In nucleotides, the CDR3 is TGTGCCAGCGCCAGAGGGACGGTTTCCTACGAGCAGTACTTC. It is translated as CASARGTVSYEQYF.